This TCR beta chain was obtained from a study of T cells after yellow fever vaccination (dated by TCRdb to the late 2010s). Broadly, across the study: The SMART-Seq v4 Ultra Low Input RNA kit was used to prepare libraries from fractions with low cell numbers. To follow T-cell clones before and after primary and booster YFV17D yellow fever vaccination, bulk TCR alpha and beta repertoires were sequenced over time. Two healthy male donors made up the cohort, one aged 18 to 29 years and the other aged 30 to 40 years. Blood was drawn at multiple timepoints before and after primary and secondary immunization, with bulk PBMC replicates and cell subsets isolated. Broader findings and caveats from the paper: Compared with the primary T-cell response, the secondary T-cell response was faster but weaker, reaching its peak on day 5 rather than on day 15. After the booster, most of the clones that had expanded following primary vaccination were detected again (almost 98% of CD4 and around 88% of CD8), which suggests that memory was broadly maintained. Computational filtering was required because FACS-sorted repertoires could contain abundant contaminating clonotypes from the bulk population. Only a couple of donors were included in the study, so the extent to which the findings can be generalized is limited. A small fraction of clonotypes showed up in both the CD4 and CD8 compartments, probably as a result of convergent recombination.

The treatment or condition label of this sample denotes: live attenuated yellow fever vaccine strain. A standard Ficoll-Paque protocol was used to isolate PBMCs from peripheral blood. Dynabeads CD4 and CD8 positive selection kits were used to isolate CD4 and CD8 T-cell fractions. TriZol was used to extract RNA from bulk PBMCs, CD4 and CD8 fractions, and dextramer-positive and dextramer-negative fractions. This clonotype occurred a few times. Its antigen has not been determined. Qualities for individual bases were not recorded, and no much larger clone is one base off. CDR1 and CDR2 are drawn from the germline V gene: SGHVS, FNYEAQ. Clipping removes 5 bases from V and 2 bases from J, with 7 as the unmatched junction base count. Including the terminal cysteine and phenylalanine, the CDR3 comprises 15 residues. Only the CDR3 part of the read is kept: 45 bases, read in frame from the first base. Sequencing was performed on an Illumina NovaSeq 6000. Synthesis of TCR cDNA relied on 5'RACE template switching, a step that introduced a universal primer site along with unique molecular identifiers. Priming for cDNA synthesis came from both the TCR alpha and TCR beta constant segments. Two PCR steps were used to amplify libraries, with sample barcodes and sequencing adapters being added in the second step. Libraries were sequenced on Illumina HiSeq 2500 (2x100 bp) or NovaSeq (2x150 bp). Processing in the source paper ran as follows. Reads were demultiplexed and collapsed into UMI consensus sequences with MIGEC, and V(D)J alignment was performed with MiXCR. Vaccine-responding clonotypes were identified with edgeR using replicate PBMC samples, with FDR below 0.01 and a log2 fold change above 5 up to day 15 being required. Each bulk clonotype was labeled CD4 or CD8 based on which sequenced repertoire, CD4 or CD8, contained the clonotype at higher abundance. The public reads were quality trimmed at Q25 with fastp and then assembled into clones with MiXCR by TCRdb, keeping productive beta chains. Rows are combined by CDR3 protein, so each entry shows the most common genes and DNA. It is TCRdb's table, rather than the study itself, that gives the V and J calls and clone size. The table for this sample lists 180,000 or so distinct CDR3 sequences; about 11% of them were counted only once. The ten largest account for 35% to 40% of the sample.

The chain uses TRBV7-6 and TRBJ2-3; TRBD1 matches 7 bases in the middle. The clonotype originates from a man between 18 and 29 years old who received the YFV17D yellow fever vaccine. The sample in question was CD8+ T cells sorted from PBMCs, obtained 15 days after the yellow fever booster vaccination. The CDR3 loop reads CASSRGQSSTDTQYF. The nucleotides read TGTGCCAGCAGCAGGGGGCAATCATCCACAGATACGCAGTATTTT. The CDR3 plus the reference TRBV7-6 and TRBJ2-3 genes for the other parts give the full variable domain: GAGVSQSPRYKVTKRGQDVALRCDPISGHVSLYWYRQALGQGPEFLTYFNYEAQQDKSGLPNDRFSAERPEGSISTLTIQRTEQRDSAMYRCASSRGQSSTDTQYFGPGTRLTVL.